This TCR beta chain was sequenced in a study of blood T cell repertoires in COVID-19. Profiling relied on immunoSEQ multiplex PCR, and the TCRdb table lists in-frame clones only, not all of them. The sample lists roughly 180,000 clones, 70% to 90% occurring once. The germline V gene encodes CDR1 SGHNT and CDR2 YYREEE (reference sequence). The V segment lost 4 bases and the J segment 4 bases; nucleotides outside the gene matches: 4. This CDR3 has 14 residues. Sequencing was carried out using peripheral blood. This receptor was identified in a man in his forties who had recovered from COVID-19. This chain connects TRBV5-4 to TRBJ2-2; TRBD1 matches at 7 bases. The CDR3: CASSPDRSTGELFF. Here the CDR3 DNA reads TGTGCCAGCAGCCCGGACAGGTCCACCGGGGAGCTGTTTTTT.